These 29 T cell receptor beta chains came from one sample sequenced in a study of Ad26.COV2.S vaccination and SARS-CoV-2 variants (dated by TCRdb to the early 2020s). To prepare the library, the immunoSEQ multiplex PCR assay was applied. The immuneACCESS repertoire file appears here via TCRdb, limited to in-frame rearrangements. These files lack a portion of the clones; in checked studies, under half of the deficit traces to unresolved V genes, and the cause of the others is not known. The sample table shows some 330,000 clones, and 90% are seen once. Clones ranked in the top ten supply about 5.4% of the sample. The sample's treatment or condition, from its label and the paper: about 20 received Ad26.COV2.S at low or high dose, single or two shots; 5 received placebo; per-sample allocation not given. For vaccine and placebo recipients, the sequenced repertoires came from samples collected on day 63 after the first injection.

Sequences were derived from peripheral blood, sampled in a trial of Ad26.COV2.S vaccine versus placebo. The receptor set was obtained from a person between 18 and 65 years old who received the Ad26.COV2.S COVID-19 vaccine or a placebo.

This clone has just one count. The rearrangement links TRBV29-1 to TRBJ1-1, with D possibly matching TRBD1 (5 bases). Germline V gene sequence: CDR1 SQVTM, CDR2 ANQGSEA. This CDR3 contains 12 residues. The CDR3 reads CRGDGLNTEAFF. The CDR3 DNA sequence: TGCAGGGGGGACGGCTTGAACACTGAAGCTTTCTTT. The full variable domain, rest sourced from reference TRBV29-1 and TRBJ1-1, is SAVISQKPSRDICQRGTSLTIQCQVDSQVTMMFWYRQQPGQSLTLIATANQGSEATYESGFVIDKFPISRPNLTFSTLTVSNMSPEDSSIYLCRGDGLNTEAFFGQGTRLTVV.

This clone was detected a few times. The V gene is TRBV27, the J gene TRBJ2-3; D may be TRBD2 (5 bases). The CDR3 has 16 residues. Germline V CDR1 and CDR2: MNHEY, SMNVEV (reference sequence). V shed 10 bases and J shed 5 bases, with 25 bases lying between them. The CDR3 coding sequence is TGTGCCATCGCCCCTCTTTCGGTGGGAGTGGGAGATACGCAGTATTTT. Protein sequence: CAIAPLSVGVGDTQYF.

The chain joins TRBV7-2 to TRBJ1-3; D gene unclear. The CDR3 is 14 residues long. The V gene lost 5 bases and the J gene lost 4 bases, with 12 bases spanning the gap. Germline CDR1 is SGHTA and CDR2 is FQGNSA. The CDR3 sequence is CASSPHAQGNTIYF. The CDR3 region has the DNA TGTGCCAGCAGCCCACACGCACAGGGAAACACCATATATTTT.

This rearrangement joins TRBV4-2 to TRBJ2-1; tentative D call: TRBD2 (6 bases). The CDR3 runs 15 residues. Germline V gene data show CDR1 as LGHNA and CDR2 as YNFKEQ. Trimming cost V 0 bases and J 3 bases, with 9 bases left between them. The DNA for the CDR3 is TGTGCCAGCAGCCAAGAGGGCGGGATCTACAATGAGCAGTTCTTC. Its protein is CASSQEGGIYNEQFF.

The J gene is TRBJ1-3, the V gene TRBV6-1; no clear D gene. Germline V gene sequence: CDR1 MNHNS, CDR2 SASEGT. This CDR3 has 16 amino acids. Trimming took off 0 bases at V and 0 bases at J, with 9 bases between the two ends. The CDR3 DNA is TGTGCCAGCAGTGAAGCGCTCCTAATCTCTGGAAACACCATATATTTT. This codes for CASSEALLISGNTIYF.

The count of this clone is one. The V gene is TRBV4-3, the J gene TRBJ2-2, with 8 bases lining up with TRBD1. Germline CDR1 reads LGHNA; CDR2 reads YSLEER. This CDR3 is built from 17 residues. V was pared by 8 bases and J by 4 bases, with 15 bases of the junction left unmatched. CDR3 in amino acids: CASSRSLTGAATGELFF. CDR3 in DNA: TGCGCCAGCTCTCGCTCCCTGACAGGGGCGGCCACCGGGGAGCTGTTTTTT.

This rearrangement joins TRBV7-6 to TRBJ2-7; no reliable D call. Per germline, CDR1 SGHVS and CDR2 FNYEAQ. Trimming took 5 bases from V and 4 from J, leaving 12 bases between them. There are 13 residues in the CDR3. CDR3 DNA sequence: TGTGCCAGCAGCCCCCGTAATACTTACGAGCAGTACTTC. Translated, it gives CASSPRNTYEQYF.

This clone has only one observation. The chain links TRBV6-5 to TRBJ1-2; the D gene is possibly TRBD1 (5 bases). The CDR3 is 14 amino acids. The V end lost 6 bases, the J end lost 2 bases, and 13 bases lay between the germline ends. The germline gives CDR1 MNHEY, CDR2 SVGAGI. CDR3 region: CASRPWDPNYGYTF. The CDR3 nucleotides are TGTGCCAGCAGGCCATGGGACCCCAACTATGGCTACACCTTC.

This clone was seen just once. The chain's CDR3 is CASSSSDGQPQHF. In DNA, the CDR3 is TGTGCCAGCAGCTCTAGCGACGGTCAGCCCCAGCATTTT. This chain joins TRBV11-3 and TRBJ1-5; no definite D call. The germline CDR1 and CDR2 sequences are SGHNT and YENEEA. The V end lost 4 bases, the J end lost 6 bases, and 10 bases lay between the germline ends. The CDR3 has 13 amino acids.

The chain uses TRBV21-1 and TRBJ2-3; TRBD2, the D gene given by the table, was not confirmed from the DNA. TRBV21-1 is listed as a pseudogene. The CDR3 is 16 amino acids. CDR3: CASSLCGGRARDTQYF. The CDR3 DNA reads TGTGCCAGCAGCCTTTGCGGCGGGAGGGCCCGAGATACGCAGTATTTT.

The chain employs TRBV19 and TRBJ2-7, with 15 nucleotides matching TRBD2. CDR3 length: 18 residues. The junction had 14 bases not matched to a gene; V was cut back by 11 bases and J by 0 bases. Germline V lookup: CDR1 LNHDA, CDR2 SQIVND (reference sequence). The CDR3 sequence: CAFLGGLAGGRPSYEQYV. In nucleotides, the CDR3 is TGTGCCTTCCTAGGGGGACTAGCGGGAGGCCGCCCCTCCTACGAGCAGTACGTC.

This clone has a handful of counts. The chain has TRBV6-5 and TRBJ1-1; TRBD1 is a possible D gene (6 bases). V shed 8 bases and J shed 0 bases, with 13 bases lying between them. CDR3 length: 14 amino acids. In germline, CDR1 is MNHEY, CDR2 SVGAGI. CDR3 sequence reads: CASYRGQMNTEAFF. DNA for the CDR3: TGTGCCAGCTACCGGGGGCAGATGAACACTGAAGCTTTCTTT.

V gene TRBV7-2 combines with J gene TRBJ1-1; D gene uncertain. Germline CDR1 SGHTA, CDR2 FQGNSA. The V end lost 0 bases, the J end lost 5 bases, and 7 bases lay between the germline ends. There are 13 residues in the CDR3. The CDR3 reads CASSLARWTEAFF. In nucleotides, the CDR3 is TGTGCCAGCAGCTTAGCCCGATGGACTGAAGCTTTCTTT. Full variable domain (rest looked up from reference TRBV7-2 and TRBJ1-1): GAGVSQSPSNKVTEKGKDVELRCDPISGHTALYWYRQSLGQGLEFLIYFQGNSAPDKSGLPSDRFSAERTGGSVSTLTIQRTQQEDSAVYLCASSLARWTEAFFGQGTRLTVV.

This chain uses TRBV27 with TRBJ1-1; D not certain. CDR1 and CDR2 (germline): MNHEY, SMNVEV (reference sequence). The CDR3 has 16 amino acids. The germline V and J ends were trimmed by 4 bases and 7 bases, with 22 bases remaining between them. Written as DNA, the CDR3 is TGTGCCAGCAGTTATTTAAGTGGTCGGGCAACCGATGAAGCTTTCTTT. This encodes CASSYLSGRATDEAFF.

To note about this clone: One end of the junction is discordant with germline, which a read error may explain. CDR3 sequence reads: CASREGETETQYF. The CDR3 region has the DNA TGTGCCAGCAGGGAAGGGGAGACGGAGACCCAGTACTTC. J is TRBJ2-5 and V is TRBV2; D may be TRBD1 or TRBD2 (5 bases each). Per the germline V gene, CDR1 is SNHLY and CDR2 is FYNNEI. The CDR3 loop spans 13 amino acids.

The chain is built from TRBV29-1 and TRBJ2-5; TRBD2 might be the D (6 bases). Per germline, CDR1 SQVTM and CDR2 ANQGSEA. The CDR3 contains 16 residues. Between the trimmed V and J ends, which lost 3 bases and 7 bases, there was a span of 24 bases. CDR3 residues: CSVDTSAGPQRATQYF. The CDR3 region has the DNA TGCAGCGTTGACACTAGTGCGGGGCCCCAAAGAGCGACCCAGTACTTC. Combining the CDR3 with reference TRBV29-1 and TRBJ2-5 gives the whole variable domain SAVISQKPSRDICQRGTSLTIQCQVDSQVTMMFWYRQQPGQSLTLIATANQGSEATYESGFVIDKFPISRPNLTFSTLTVSNMSPEDSSIYLCSVDTSAGPQRATQYFGPGTRLLVL.

The chain employs TRBV6-5 and TRBJ1-1, with 7 bases identical to TRBD1. CDR1 MNHEY and CDR2 SVGAGI come from the germline V gene. V gave up 2 bases and J gave up 2 bases; unmatched junction bases: 5. This CDR3 is 15 amino acids long. DNA for the CDR3: TGTGCCAGCAGTTACGGGGACAGCCTAAACACTGAAGCTTTCTTT. This translates into CASSYGDSLNTEAFF.

The chain has TRBV7-6 and TRBJ2-5; the D gene is possibly TRBD1 (6 bases). Trimming stripped 6 bases from V and 5 bases from J, with 19 bases between. Germline CDR1 SGHVS, CDR2 FNYEAQ. The CDR3 sequence is 15 residues long. CDR3 sequence: CASRELRTVSETQYF. CDR3 nucleotides: TGTGCCAGCAGAGAACTTCGGACAGTTTCGGAGACCCAGTACTTC.

The V call is TRBV4-1, the J call TRBJ1-1; D gene ambiguous. With 1 base removed from V and 7 bases from J, the gap between germline ends came to 16 bases. The germline V gene encodes CDR1 MGHRA and CDR2 YSYEKL. CDR3 length: 15 amino acids. The CDR3 loop reads CASSQVWWEHGEAFF. CDR3 in DNA: TGCGCCAGCAGCCAAGTGTGGTGGGAGCACGGTGAAGCTTTCTTT.

V gene TRBV7-8 combines with J gene TRBJ1-2; tentatively, D is TRBD1 (6 bases). This CDR3 region has 14 residues. Trimming shortened V by 5 bases and J by 4 bases, and 14 bases separated the two germline ends. Germline V gene lookup returns CDR1 SGHVS and CDR2 FQNEAQ. DNA of the CDR3: TGTGCCAGCAGCGCCGCCCGACAGGTCTATGGCTACACCTTC. It translates to CASSAARQVYGYTF.

The V and J genes are TRBV7-8 and TRBJ1-1, with a tentative D call TRBD1 (6 bases). Germline V CDR1 and CDR2: SGHVS, FQNEAQ. With 8 bases removed from V and 3 bases from J, the gap between germline ends came to 19 bases. The CDR3 consists of 15 residues. The CDR3: CASRSTGRGDTEAFF. CDR3 coding DNA: TGTGCCAGCCGCTCGACGGGTAGGGGGGACACTGAAGCTTTCTTT.

This sequence joins TRBV5-4 and TRBJ1-4; 8 bases fit TRBD1. In germline, CDR1 is SGHNT, CDR2 YYREEE (reference sequence). The length of the CDR3 is 14 residues. With 2 bases clipped from V and 8 bases from J, the junction kept 5 bases outside the gene matches. This chain's CDR3 is CASSFTGGNEKLFF. In nucleotides, the CDR3 is TGTGCCAGCAGCTTTACAGGGGGAAACGAAAAACTGTTTTTT.

V and J are TRBV11-3 and TRBJ2-7; 9 positions match TRBD1. Germline CDR1 SGHNT, CDR2 YENEEA. This CDR3 region has 15 residues. V gave up 0 bases and J gave up 2 bases; unmatched junction bases: 2. The CDR3 reads CASSLEGQGPYEQYV. The CDR3 DNA is TGTGCCAGCAGCTTAGAGGGACAGGGCCCCTACGAGCAGTACGTC.

The chain recombines TRBV30 with TRBJ1-5, with TRBD1 as a possible D gene (5 bases). CDR1 is GTSNPN and CDR2 is SVGIG in the germline V gene (reference sequence). The CDR3 is 13 residues long. V was shortened by 8 bases and J by 1 base, with 12 bases between the two germline ends. The DNA for the CDR3 is TGTGCCCTGGGGGGAGGAAGCAATCAGCCCCAGCATTTT. Translating it yields CALGGGSNQPQHF.

The chain links TRBV27 to TRBJ2-3; no firm D call. This CDR3 contains 17 residues. The V end was cut by 4 bases, the J end by 0 bases, with 17 bases between. CDR1 is MNHEY, CDR2 SMNVEV, per germline (reference sequence). The CDR3 nucleotides are TGTGCCAGCAGTTCAGGCGTTGGACGCCCAAGCACAGATACGCAGTATTTT. It specifies CASSSGVGRPSTDTQYF.

As regards this clone: This specimen includes other DNA sequences encoding the same CDR3. The chain couples TRBV5-1 to TRBJ2-2; D remains unclear. The germline V gene has CDR1 SGHRS and CDR2 YFSETQ. This CDR3 contains 15 residues. V lost 0 bases and J 0 bases, leaving 6 bases between the germline ends. This chain's CDR3 is CASSLGSANTGELFF. CDR3 sequence (DNA): TGCGCCAGCAGCTTGGGTTCAGCGAACACCGGGGAGCTGTTTTTT.

In nucleotides, the CDR3 is TGTGCCACCAGCAGAGATCTATTAGCGGGAGAATGGAAGCAGTTCTTC. It encodes CATSRDLLAGEWKQFF. The chain carries TRBV15 and TRBJ2-1; 9 bases map to TRBD2. J lost 11 bases, V lost 0 bases, and 11 bases had no gene match. Per germline, CDR1 LNHNV and CDR2 YYDKDF (reference sequence). This CDR3 is built from 16 residues.

V is TRBV10-2 and J is TRBJ1-1; 10 bases line up with TRBD1. Germline-derived CDR1 and CDR2 are WSHSY and SAAADI. J lost 6 bases, V lost 4 bases, and 8 bases had no gene match. CDR3 length: 15 amino acids. In DNA, the CDR3 is TGCGCCAGCAGTGCCGTTGGGACAGGGGCCTCTGAAGCTTTCTTT. Its protein product is CASSAVGTGASEAFF.

This chain uses TRBV5-1 with TRBJ2-2, with TRBD1 matching 7 bases. CDR3 length: 16 residues. The ends lost 4 bases at V and 0 bases at J; junction bases unmatched: 6. Per germline, CDR1 SGHRS and CDR2 YFSETQ. The CDR3: CASSEEGGSNTGELFF. Here the CDR3 DNA reads TGCGCCAGCAGCGAGGAAGGGGGCTCGAACACCGGGGAGCTGTTTTTT.